This T cell receptor beta chain originates from a study of blood T cells in healthy people across ages. General study points: Per million T cells, TCR beta diversity dropped about linearly as age rose.

Many counts were recorded for this clonotype. What it binds is not known. Each donor had roughly 10 milliliters of peripheral blood drawn. Total RNA was isolated from each sample in quantities of at least 6 micrograms. Sample-barcoded 5' priming and a J-beta primer mix drove a second PCR of about 7 to 11 cycles. The authors tagged each cDNA molecule using a template-switch adaptor with 12 random nucleotides. TCRdb reprocessed the 5' RACE reads with MiXCR, giving one entry per CDR3 protein. The sample yields hundreds of thousands of distinct CDR3 sequences, about 28% seen once. Material: blood. This clonotype originated in a woman older than 75 in good health.

The CDR3 nucleotides read TGTGCCAGCAGCCCGTTGGGGGAGACCCAGTACTTC. This sequence encodes CASSPLGETQYF. This rearrangement joins TRBV11-2 to TRBJ2-5; the D is unclear. The V end was cut by 5 bases, the J end by 5 bases, with 9 bases between. This CDR3 is 12 amino acids long. Germline V lookup: CDR1 SGHAT, CDR2 FQNNGV. The whole variable domain, remainder taken from reference TRBV11-2 and TRBJ2-5, is EAGVAQSPRYKIIEKRQSVAFWCNPISGHATLYWYQQILGQGPKLLIQFQNNGVVDDSQLPKDRFSAERLKGVDSTLKIQPAKLEDSAVYLCASSPLGETQYFGPGTRLLVL.